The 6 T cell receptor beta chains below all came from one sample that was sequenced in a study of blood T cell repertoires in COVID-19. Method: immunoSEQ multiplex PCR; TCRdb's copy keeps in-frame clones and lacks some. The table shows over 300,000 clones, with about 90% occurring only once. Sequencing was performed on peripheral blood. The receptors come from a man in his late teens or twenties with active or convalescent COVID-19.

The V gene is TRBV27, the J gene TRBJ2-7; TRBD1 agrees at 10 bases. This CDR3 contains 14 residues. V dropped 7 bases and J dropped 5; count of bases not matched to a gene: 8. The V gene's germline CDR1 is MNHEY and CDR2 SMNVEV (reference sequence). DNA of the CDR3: TGTGCCAGCACCCAAAGACAGGGGGCCAACGAGCAGTACTTC. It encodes CASTQRQGANEQYF.

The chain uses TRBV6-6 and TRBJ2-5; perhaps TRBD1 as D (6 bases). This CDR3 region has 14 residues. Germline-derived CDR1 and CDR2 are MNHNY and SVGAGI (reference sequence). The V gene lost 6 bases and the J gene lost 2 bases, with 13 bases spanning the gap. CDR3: CASRYWTEQETQYF. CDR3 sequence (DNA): TGTGCCAGCAGGTATTGGACAGAACAAGAGACCCAGTACTTC.

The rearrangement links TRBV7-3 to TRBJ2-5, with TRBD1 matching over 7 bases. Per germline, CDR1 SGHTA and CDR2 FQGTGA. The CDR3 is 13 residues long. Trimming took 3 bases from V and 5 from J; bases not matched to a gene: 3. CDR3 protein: CASSFYRGETQYF. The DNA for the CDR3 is TGTGCCAGCAGCTTTTACAGGGGTGAGACCCAGTACTTC.

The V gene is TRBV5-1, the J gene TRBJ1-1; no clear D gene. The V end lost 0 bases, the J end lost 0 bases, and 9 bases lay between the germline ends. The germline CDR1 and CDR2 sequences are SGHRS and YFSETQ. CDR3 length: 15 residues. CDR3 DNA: TGCGCCAGCAGCTTGGGACTGCGGGTGAACACTGAAGCTTTCTTT. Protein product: CASSLGLRVNTEAFF. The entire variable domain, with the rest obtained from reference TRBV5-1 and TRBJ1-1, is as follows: KAGVTQTPRYLIKTRGQQVTLSCSPISGHRSVSWYQQTPGQGLQFLFEYFSETQRNKGNFPGRFSGRQFSNSRSEMNVSTLELGDSALYLCASSLGLRVNTEAFFGQGTRLTVV.

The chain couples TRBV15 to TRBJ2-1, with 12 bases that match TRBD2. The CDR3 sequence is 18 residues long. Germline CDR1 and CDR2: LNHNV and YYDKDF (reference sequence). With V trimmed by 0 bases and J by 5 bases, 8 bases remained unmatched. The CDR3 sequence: CATSRDGLAGGPHNEQFF. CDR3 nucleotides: TGTGCCACCAGCAGAGATGGTCTAGCGGGAGGGCCCCACAATGAGCAGTTCTTC. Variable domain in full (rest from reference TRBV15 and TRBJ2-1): DAMVIQNPRYQVTQFGKPVTLSCSQTLNHNVMYWYQQKSSQAPKLLFHYYDKDFNNEADTPDNFQSRRPNTSFCFLDIRSPGLGDTAMYLCATSRDGLAGGPHNEQFFGPGTRLTVL.

CDR3 nucleotide sequence: TGCGCCAGCAGCCAAGGGGACTTAGGGGAAAAACTGTTTTTT. Amino acids: CASSQGDLGEKLFF. V gene TRBV4-1 combines with J gene TRBJ1-4; D is possibly TRBD1 (5 bases). Germline CDR1 is MGHRA and CDR2 is YSYEKL. The CDR3 has 14 amino acids. Trimming stripped 1 base from V and 8 bases from J, with 11 bases between.